Below, 20 T cell receptor beta chains from the same sample are listed, as sequenced in a study of CD8+ T cells in alopecia areata. Regarding treatment: oral pan-JAK inhibitor, 5-10 mg twice daily. Sequencing templates came from extracted RNA that was reverse transcribed into cDNA. This table comes from immunoSEQ multiplex PCR, and its TCRdb copy is limited to in-frame clones, with some not included. The repertoire holds 200,000 or so clones, with roughly 64% as singletons. Sequences were derived from CD4+ T cells sorted from blood, sampled at week 24, from a patient treated with tofacitinib. The source is a human donor with alopecia areata.

This clone was recorded a few times. This rearrangement joins TRBV5-1 to TRBJ2-3, with D unclear. Trimming removed 4 bases from V and 2 bases from J, with 11 bases in between. This CDR3 has 14 amino acids. Germline lookup yields CDR1 SGHRS and CDR2 YFSETQ. The CDR3, as DNA: TGCGCCAGCAGCGATCCAAGTCTCACAGATACGCAGTATTTT. This codes for CASSDPSLTDTQYF.

Concerning this clone: This may arise from a read error, as a much more abundant clone is one base away. V usage is TRBV7-3 and J usage is TRBJ2-1; maybe TRBD2 (5 bases). The CDR3 consists of 15 residues. V was shortened by 2 bases and J by 0 bases, with 8 bases between the two germline ends. CDR1 SGHTA and CDR2 FQGTGA come from the germline V gene. The CDR3 DNA is TGTGCCAGCAGCTTAGAGCGGAACTCCTACAATGAGCAGTTCTTC. It specifies CASSLERNSYNEQFF.

This clone was seen once. V and J are TRBV11-2 and TRBJ1-2, with no clear D. V lost 1 base, J lost 6 bases, and 9 bases lay in between. The CDR3 contains 13 residues. Germline V lookup: CDR1 SGHAT, CDR2 FQNNGV. The CDR3 DNA reads TGTGCCAGCAGCTTAGGCCCGTTAGATGGCTACACCTTC. It is translated as CASSLGPLDGYTF.

This rearrangement joins TRBV29-1 to TRBJ1-2; 10 bases match TRBD1. Trimming removed 6 bases from V and 7 bases from J; junction bases left unmatched: 8. The CDR3 loop spans 13 amino acids. Germline CDR1 and CDR2: SQVTM and ANQGSEA. CDR3 in DNA: TGCAGCGTCGCCGTAGGGACAGGGGTTGGCTACACCTTC. Protein sequence: CSVAVGTGVGYTF.

V gene TRBV30 combines with J gene TRBJ1-1, with D possibly TRBD1 on 5 matching bases. The germline CDR1 and CDR2 sequences are GTSNPN and SVGIG (reference sequence). This CDR3 spans 14 amino acids. Trimming cost V 3 bases and J 3 bases, with 14 bases left between them. The CDR3 DNA reads as TGTGCCTGGAGAACAATTGGCAGGGACACTGAAGCTTTCTTT. This codes for CAWRTIGRDTEAFF.

The gene calls are TRBV30 and TRBJ2-1; D is uncertain. Germline-derived CDR1 and CDR2 are GTSNPN and SVGIG (reference sequence). This CDR3 comprises 13 residues. V was clipped by 2 bases and J by 4 bases, with 9 bases between them. The CDR3 nucleotides are TGTGCCTGGAGTTATTCTAGGTACAATGAGCAGTTCTTC. Protein sequence: CAWSYSRYNEQFF.

The V and J genes are TRBV27 and TRBJ1-2, with TRBD1 matching over 7 bases. Trimming cost V 2 bases and J 6 bases; bases outside gene matches: 6. The CDR3 consists of 14 residues. The germline V gene encodes CDR1 MNHEY and CDR2 SMNVEV (reference sequence). CDR3 sequence (DNA): TGTGCCAGCAGTTTAAGACAGGGACAAAATGGCTACACCTTC. This translates into CASSLRQGQNGYTF.

The V call is TRBV13, the J call TRBJ2-3, with 8 positions matching TRBD2. The CDR3 is made up of 17 amino acids. The V gene's germline CDR1 is PRHDT and CDR2 FYEKMQ (reference sequence). V was clipped by 2 bases and J by 0 bases; unmatched bases: 7. The CDR3 DNA reads TGTGCCAGCAGCTTAACGACGGGAGGGTCTAGCACAGATACGCAGTATTTT. It is translated as CASSLTTGGSSTDTQYF. Full variable domain (remainder filled in from reference TRBV13 and TRBJ2-3): AAGVIQSPRHLIKEKRETATLKCYPIPRHDTVYWYQQGPGQDPQFLISFYEKMQSDKGSIPDRFSAQQFSDYHSELNMSSLELGDSALYFCASSLTTGGSSTDTQYFGPGTRLTVL.

This CDR3 is CASSHSRGLETQYF. DNA for the CDR3: TGTGCCAGCAGTCACAGCAGGGGGCTTGAGACCCAGTACTTC. V gene TRBV28 combines with J gene TRBJ2-5, with 8 bases lining up with TRBD1. CDR3 length equals 14 residues. CDR1 is MDHEN and CDR2 is SYDVKM in the germline V gene. V shed 5 bases, J shed 5 bases, and the junction held 7 bases outside the gene matches.

This clone was counted between two and nine times. The chain joins TRBV25-1 to TRBJ2-7; D gene ambiguous. The ends were cut back, 2 bases at V and 7 bases at J, with 12 bases in the middle. The length of the CDR3 is 13 residues. CDR1 is MGHDK and CDR2 is SYGVNS in the germline V gene. CDR3 sequence: CASSESRFREQYF. The CDR3 coding sequence is TGTGCCAGCAGTGAAAGCCGATTTCGGGAGCAGTACTTC.

This clone was recorded a few times. J is TRBJ2-1 and V is TRBV6-6; D gene unclear. CDR1 is MNHNY and CDR2 is SVGAGI in the germline V gene (reference sequence). This CDR3 has 11 residues. V was pared by 5 bases and J by 5 bases, with 4 bases between. The CDR3 DNA reads as TGTGCCAGCAGTGACAACAATGAGCAGTTCTTC. Translation: CASSDNNEQFF.

The genes are TRBV18 and TRBJ2-7; D may be TRBD2 (6 bases). Trimming cost V 4 bases and J 5 bases, with 15 bases left between them. The germline V gene has CDR1 KGHSH and CDR2 LQKENI. This CDR3 comprises 14 residues. The CDR3 region is CASSQGLPEDEQYF. The CDR3 nucleotides read TGTGCCAGCTCACAGGGACTCCCGGAAGACGAGCAGTACTTC.

The chain couples TRBV14 to TRBJ2-1, with D tentatively TRBD2 (5 bases). The V end was cut by 3 bases, the J end by 6 bases, with 15 bases between. Germline values: CDR1 SGHDN, CDR2 FVKESK. CDR3 length: 15 amino acids. CDR3 sequence (DNA): TGTGCCAGCAGCCAGAGGACTGGTCAGCCCAATGAGCAGTTCTTC. Translation: CASSQRTGQPNEQFF.

This clone was seen more than once but under ten times. V is TRBV9 and J is TRBJ1-1; D unresolved. V lost 1 base and J 1 base, leaving 8 bases between the germline ends. The CDR3 extends over 14 amino acids. Germline lookup yields CDR1 SGDLS and CDR2 YYNGEE. For the CDR3, the DNA is TGTGCCAGCAGCGTATCTGGGCGGAACACTGAAGCTTTCTTT. Translation gives CASSVSGRNTEAFF.

The CDR3 loop reads CASTRRGGQGETQYF. CDR3 DNA sequence: TGTGCCAGCACCAGAAGGGGGGGGCAAGGAGAGACCCAGTACTTC. The V and J genes are TRBV6-5 and TRBJ2-5; D is perhaps TRBD2 (7 bases). The CDR3 runs to 15 residues. Trimming removed 7 bases at V and 4 bases at J, with 19 bases between. Germline CDR1 MNHEY, CDR2 SVGAGI.

This chain uses TRBV4-1 with TRBJ2-5; 12 nucleotides align to TRBD1. In germline, CDR1 is MGHRA, CDR2 YSYEKL. Trimming took 3 bases from V and 4 from J; bases not matched to a gene: 15. The CDR3 totals 19 residues. CDR3 in amino acids: CASSHPRGDRGLFGETQYF. The CDR3 DNA sequence: TGCGCCAGCAGCCACCCGCGAGGGGACAGGGGGCTATTCGGAGAGACCCAGTACTTC.

The chain is built from TRBV15 and TRBJ2-2; the D gene is possibly TRBD2 (6 bases). The CDR3 runs to 15 residues. Germline CDR1 and CDR2: LNHNV and YYDKDF (reference sequence). Deletions cut 5 bases from V and 4 bases from J, with 14 bases between. CDR3 sequence (DNA): TGTGCCACCAGCCCTCCGGCGGGGATCACCGGGGAGCTGTTTTTT. Its protein product is CATSPPAGITGELFF.

About this clone itself: Other DNA sequences in the sample encode the same CDR3. This sequence joins TRBV18 and TRBJ2-5; no definite D call. The CDR3 is made up of 11 amino acids. Germline CDR1 reads KGHSH; CDR2 reads LQKENI. The V end was cut by 3 bases, the J end by 2 bases, with 1 base between. DNA of the CDR3: TGTGCCAGCTCACCGCAAGAGACCCAGTACTTC. This translates into CASSPQETQYF. Combining the CDR3 with reference TRBV18 and TRBJ2-5 gives the whole variable domain NAGVMQNPRHLVRRRGQEARLRCSPMKGHSHVYWYRQLPEEGLKFMVYLQKENIIDESGMPKERFSAEFPKEGPSILRIQQVVRGDSAAYFCASSPQETQYFGPGTRLLVL.

This chain uses TRBV18 with TRBJ2-7; maybe TRBD2 (6 bases). This CDR3 is built from 15 residues. Germline values: CDR1 KGHSH, CDR2 LQKENI. Trimming removed 3 bases from V and 0 bases from J, with 12 bases in between. The CDR3 nucleotides read TGTGCCAGCTCACCGGGCGGGATAGACTCCTACGAGCAGTACTTC. Translation gives CASSPGGIDSYEQYF.

The chain couples TRBV14 to TRBJ1-2; no reliable D call. This CDR3 comprises 13 residues. Trimming stripped 1 base from V and 7 bases from J, with 10 bases between. The germline CDR1 and CDR2 sequences are SGHDN and FVKESK. This CDR3 is CASSQGAGRGYTF. CDR3 DNA: TGTGCCAGCAGCCAAGGGGCAGGCCGTGGCTACACCTTC.